The sequence of this T cell receptor (beta chain) was determined in a study of T cells in localized non-small cell lung cancer. A word on this clone: Its antigen is unknown.

V was clipped by 5 bases and J by 6 bases, with 8 bases between them. Germline V lookup: CDR1 SEHNR, CDR2 FQNEAQ (reference sequence). The CDR3 runs to 12 residues. Study conclusions and caveats: Because sequencing included only one region (of the tumor), heterogeneity remains possible.

Using immunoSEQ multiplex PCR, the repertoire was profiled, and TCRdb retains in-frame clones only, with some absent. This table holds roughly 38,000 clones, about 86% found once. Sequences were derived from peripheral blood, sampled before any cancer treatment. The sequence was collected from a woman aged 18 to 55 with stage III lung adenocarcinoma. This rearrangement joins TRBV7-9 to TRBJ2-1; a weak D match, TRBD1 (5 bases). CDR3 residues: CASSHQGNEQFF. For the CDR3, the DNA is TGTGCCAGCAGCCATCAGGGCAATGAGCAGTTCTTC.